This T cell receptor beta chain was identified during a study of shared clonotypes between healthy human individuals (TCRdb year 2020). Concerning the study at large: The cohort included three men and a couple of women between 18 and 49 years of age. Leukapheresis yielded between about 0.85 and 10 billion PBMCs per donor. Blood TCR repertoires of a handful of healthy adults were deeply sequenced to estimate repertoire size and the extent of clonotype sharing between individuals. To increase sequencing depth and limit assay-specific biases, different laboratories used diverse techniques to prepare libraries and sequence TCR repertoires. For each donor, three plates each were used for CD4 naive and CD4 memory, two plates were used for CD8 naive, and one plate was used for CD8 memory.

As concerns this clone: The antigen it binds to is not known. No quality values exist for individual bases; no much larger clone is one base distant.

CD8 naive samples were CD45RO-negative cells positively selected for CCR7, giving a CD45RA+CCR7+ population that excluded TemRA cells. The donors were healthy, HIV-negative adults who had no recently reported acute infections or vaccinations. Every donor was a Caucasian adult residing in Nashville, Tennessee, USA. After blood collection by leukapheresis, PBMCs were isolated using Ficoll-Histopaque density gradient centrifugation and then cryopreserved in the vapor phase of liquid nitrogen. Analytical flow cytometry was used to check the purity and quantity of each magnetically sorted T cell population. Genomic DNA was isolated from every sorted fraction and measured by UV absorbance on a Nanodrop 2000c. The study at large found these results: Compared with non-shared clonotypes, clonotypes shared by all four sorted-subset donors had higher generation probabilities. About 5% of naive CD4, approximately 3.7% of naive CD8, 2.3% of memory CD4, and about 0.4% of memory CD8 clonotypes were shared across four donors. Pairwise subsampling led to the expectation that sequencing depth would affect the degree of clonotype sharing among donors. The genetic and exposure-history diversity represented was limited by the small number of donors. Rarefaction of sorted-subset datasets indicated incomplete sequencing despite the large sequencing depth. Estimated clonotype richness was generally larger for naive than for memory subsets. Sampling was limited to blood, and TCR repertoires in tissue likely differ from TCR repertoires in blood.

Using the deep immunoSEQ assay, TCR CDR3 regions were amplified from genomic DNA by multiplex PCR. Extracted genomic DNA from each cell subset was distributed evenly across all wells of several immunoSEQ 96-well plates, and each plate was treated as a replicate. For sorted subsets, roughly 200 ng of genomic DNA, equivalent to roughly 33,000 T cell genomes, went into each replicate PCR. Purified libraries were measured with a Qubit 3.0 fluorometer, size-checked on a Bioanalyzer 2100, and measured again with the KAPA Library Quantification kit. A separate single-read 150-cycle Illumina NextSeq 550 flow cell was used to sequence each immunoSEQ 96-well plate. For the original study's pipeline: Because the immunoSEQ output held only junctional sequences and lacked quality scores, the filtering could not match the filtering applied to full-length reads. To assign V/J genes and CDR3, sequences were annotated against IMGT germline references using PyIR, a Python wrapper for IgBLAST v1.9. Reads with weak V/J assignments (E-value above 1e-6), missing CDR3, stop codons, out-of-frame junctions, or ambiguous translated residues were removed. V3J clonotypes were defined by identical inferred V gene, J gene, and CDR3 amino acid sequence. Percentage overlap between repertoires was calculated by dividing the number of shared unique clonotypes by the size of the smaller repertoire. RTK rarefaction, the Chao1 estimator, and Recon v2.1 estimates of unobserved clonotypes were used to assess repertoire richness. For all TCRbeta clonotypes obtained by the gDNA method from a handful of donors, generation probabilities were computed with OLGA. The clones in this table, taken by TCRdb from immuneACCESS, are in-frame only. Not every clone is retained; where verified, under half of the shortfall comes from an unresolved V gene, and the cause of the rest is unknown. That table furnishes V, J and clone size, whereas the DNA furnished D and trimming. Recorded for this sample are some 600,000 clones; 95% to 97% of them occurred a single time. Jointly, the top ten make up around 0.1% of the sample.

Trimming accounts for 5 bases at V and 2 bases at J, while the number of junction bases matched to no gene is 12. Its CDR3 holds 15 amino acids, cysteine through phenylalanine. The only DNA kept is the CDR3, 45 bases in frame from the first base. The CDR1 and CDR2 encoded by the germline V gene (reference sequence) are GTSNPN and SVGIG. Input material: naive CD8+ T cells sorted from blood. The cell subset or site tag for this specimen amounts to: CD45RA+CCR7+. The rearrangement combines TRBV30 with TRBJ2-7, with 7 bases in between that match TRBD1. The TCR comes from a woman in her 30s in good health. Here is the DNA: TGTGCCTGGGGCGCTATGGGACAGAGTACCTACGAGCAGTACTTC. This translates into CAWGAMGQSTYEQYF.